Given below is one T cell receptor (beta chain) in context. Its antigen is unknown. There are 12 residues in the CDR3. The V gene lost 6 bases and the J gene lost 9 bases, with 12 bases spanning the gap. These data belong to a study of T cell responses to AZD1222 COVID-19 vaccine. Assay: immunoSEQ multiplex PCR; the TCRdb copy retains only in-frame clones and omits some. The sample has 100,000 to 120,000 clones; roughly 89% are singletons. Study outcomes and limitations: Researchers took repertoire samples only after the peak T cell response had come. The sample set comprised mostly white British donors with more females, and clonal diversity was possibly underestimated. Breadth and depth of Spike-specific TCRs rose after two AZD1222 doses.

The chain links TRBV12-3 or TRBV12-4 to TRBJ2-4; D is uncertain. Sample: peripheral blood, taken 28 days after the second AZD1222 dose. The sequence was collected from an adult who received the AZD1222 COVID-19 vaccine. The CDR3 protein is CASSPLLFIQYF. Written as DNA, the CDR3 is TGTGCCAGCAGCCCCCTCTTGTTCATTCAGTACTTC.